What follows are 27 T cell receptor beta chains derived from one specimen sequenced in a study of T cells in Graves' hyperthyroidism and ophthalmopathy. Amplified TCR beta CDR3 regions derived from RNA transcripts. The TCR CDR3 was amplified in a first-round RT-PCR using the HTBI primer set. MiXCR, applied by TCRdb to the multiplex PCR reads, yields one record per CDR3 protein. The data show about 610,000 distinct CDR3 sequences, about a sixth seen once. Sequencing was done on a sample of blood. Source of these receptors: a woman in her thirties or forties with Graves' ophthalmopathy.

This clonotype was seen at least ten times. This chain links TRBV3-1 with TRBJ1-1; D uncertain. Per the germline V gene, CDR1 is LGHDT and CDR2 is YNNKEL (reference sequence). Trimming shortened V by 3 bases and J by 1 base, and 6 bases separated the two germline ends. This CDR3 has 13 residues. CDR3 nucleotides: TGTGCCAGCAGCCATTGGGGGAACACTGAAGCTTTCTTT. Its protein product is CASSHWGNTEAFF.

The chain joins TRBV24-1 to TRBJ2-3; TRBD2 might be the D (5 bases). CDR1 and CDR2 from the germline V gene are KGHDR and SFDVKD. V was pared by 3 bases and J by 4 bases, with 10 bases between. The CDR3 is 14 amino acids. The CDR3: CATSDGLAPDTQYF. DNA for the CDR3: TGTGCCACCAGTGATGGTCTAGCTCCAGATACGCAGTATTTT.

This clonotype showed up many times. This chain joins TRBV18 and TRBJ2-5; D not certain. The CDR3 runs 15 residues. Trimming left V 3 bases short and J 6 bases short, with 17 bases between. The V gene's germline CDR1 is KGHSH and CDR2 LQKENI. The CDR3, as DNA: TGTGCCAGCTCACCGACAACCGTCTCGGGTCAGACCCAGTACTTC. This sequence encodes CASSPTTVSGQTQYF.

The table lists this clonotype with many counts. The chain is built from TRBV12-3 or TRBV12-4 and TRBJ1-1, with no clear D. Trimming took 1 base from V and 10 from J, leaving 10 bases between them. The CDR3 sequence is 12 residues long. The CDR3 region has the DNA TGTGCCAGCAGTTTAGACGGAGCGGGAGCTTTCTTT. It yields the protein CASSLDGAGAFF.

This clonotype was counted between two and nine times. J is TRBJ2-1 and V is TRBV12-3 or TRBV12-4; 10 nucleotides match TRBD2. V was pared by 6 bases and J by 6 bases, with 5 bases of the junction left unmatched. The CDR3 has 14 residues. The CDR3 DNA follows: TGTGCCAGCAGACCGACTAGCGGGTTCAATGAGCAGTTCTTC. Protein product: CASRPTSGFNEQFF.

V usage is TRBV28 and J usage is TRBJ2-7; the D gene is possibly TRBD2 (6 bases). The germline CDR1 and CDR2 sequences are MDHEN and SYDVKM. CDR3 length: 16 residues. V was pared by 6 bases and J by 6 bases, with 24 bases between. CDR3 nucleotides: TGTGCCAGCAGGAGGAGGTCTGGGGGAATCGGGGGCGAGCAGTACTTC. Translation gives CASRRRSGGIGGEQYF.

V is TRBV20-1 and J is TRBJ1-3; D ambiguous. Deletions cut 0 bases from V and 7 bases from J, with 10 bases between. This CDR3 comprises 13 residues. Germline assignment: CDR1 DFQATT and CDR2 SNEGSKA (reference sequence). The CDR3 here is CSARDPNPNTIYF. DNA of the CDR3: TGCAGTGCTAGAGACCCGAATCCGAACACCATATATTTT.

This clonotype has at least ten counts. This chain uses TRBV20-1 with TRBJ1-3; 8 bases are a match to TRBD1. Per germline, CDR1 DFQATT and CDR2 SNEGSKA (reference sequence). Trimming cost V 5 bases and J 0 bases; bases outside gene matches: 3. The CDR3 has 14 amino acids. The CDR3 loop reads CSARTGSSGNTIYF. CDR3 bases: TGCAGTGCTCGGACAGGGAGCTCTGGAAACACCATATATTTT.

In this sample, this clonotype turned up many times. The V and J genes are TRBV2 and TRBJ1-2; D remains ambiguous. Germline CDR1 and CDR2: SNHLY and FYNNEI. The CDR3 has 13 residues. Trimming stripped 5 bases from V and 1 base from J, with 8 bases between. Here the CDR3 DNA reads TGTGCCAGCAGTCAGTCCTATAACTATGGCTACACCTTC. Translating gives CASSQSYNYGYTF.

The chain is built from TRBV7-9 and TRBJ1-2, with D perhaps TRBD1 (5 bases). CDR3 length: 14 residues. Germline-derived CDR1 and CDR2 are SEHNR and FQNEAQ (reference sequence). V lost 2 bases, J lost 4 bases, and 11 bases lay in between. The CDR3 coding sequence is TGTGCCAGCAGCTTATCAGGGACCATCTATGGCTACACCTTC. It specifies CASSLSGTIYGYTF.

This clonotype was counted many times. The gene calls are TRBV11-2 and TRBJ2-7; a possible D gene is TRBD2 (6 bases). This CDR3 spans 16 amino acids. The V gene lost 3 bases and the J gene lost 1 base, with 16 bases spanning the gap. Germline CDR1 reads SGHAT; CDR2 reads FQNNGV. The CDR3 loop reads CASSLLGTPFSYEQYF. The CDR3 DNA reads as TGTGCCAGCAGCTTGTTGGGGACTCCCTTTTCCTACGAGCAGTACTTC.

This chain uses TRBV18 with TRBJ2-7; 10 positions agree with TRBD2. J gave up 0 bases and V 3 bases, and 11 bases lay outside the gene matches. Germline V gene data show CDR1 as KGHSH and CDR2 as LQKENI. The CDR3 has 18 residues. This chain's CDR3 is CASSPTHIAGGFSYEQYF. CDR3 nucleotides: TGTGCCAGCTCACCCACCCATATAGCGGGAGGATTCTCCTACGAGCAGTACTTC.

This clonotype has at least ten counts. The chain carries TRBV5-1 and TRBJ2-3, with TRBD2 matching over 11 bases. This CDR3 spans 16 amino acids. The junction had 8 bases not matched to a gene; V was cut back by 5 bases and J by 3 bases. The germline V gene encodes CDR1 SGHRS and CDR2 YFSETQ. In nucleotides, the CDR3 is TGCGCCAGCAGGTCGCTAGCGGGGGGACTTACAGATACGCAGTATTTT. Its translation is CASRSLAGGLTDTQYF.

The sample holds many counts of this clonotype. V usage is TRBV27 and J usage is TRBJ2-7; D is possibly TRBD1 (5 bases). This CDR3 is built from 18 residues. Trimming stripped 4 bases from V and 3 bases from J, with 25 bases between. CDR1 MNHEY and CDR2 SMNVEV come from the germline V gene (reference sequence). Here the CDR3 reads CASSSLGSQREGVYEQYF. As DNA, the CDR3 is TGTGCCAGCAGTTCCTTGGGGTCTCAGAGAGAAGGGGTCTACGAGCAGTACTTC.

This clonotype was found a few times. The rearrangement uses TRBV7-9 and TRBJ1-1, with TRBD1 as a possible D gene (5 bases). Trimming took 6 bases from V and 6 from J, leaving 23 bases between them. Per the germline V gene, CDR1 is SEHNR and CDR2 is FQNEAQ (reference sequence). The CDR3 is 16 amino acids. The CDR3 is CASRSFSGRESAEAFF. In nucleotides, the CDR3 is TGTGCCAGCAGATCGTTTAGTGGCAGGGAATCTGCTGAAGCTTTCTTT.

This clonotype was found a few times. The chain links TRBV15 to TRBJ1-2; tentatively, D is TRBD1 (6 bases). CDR1 and CDR2 from the germline V gene are LNHNV and YYDKDF (reference sequence). The CDR3 is made up of 14 amino acids. Trimming took off 3 bases at V and 5 bases at J, with 13 bases between the two ends. Written as DNA, the CDR3 is TGTGCCACCAGCAGTGGGACACCAACTTATGGCTACACCTTC. Protein sequence: CATSSGTPTYGYTF.

The table lists this clonotype with a few counts. This chain connects TRBV3-1 to TRBJ2-2, with TRBD2 matching over 12 bases. Losses at the gene ends were 1 base for V and 1 base for J; bases not matched to a gene: 13. Looked up from germline, CDR1 is LGHDT and CDR2 is YNNKEL (reference sequence). This CDR3 has 21 amino acids. CDR3 sequence reads: CASSQGTSGAAYRLNTGELFF. The CDR3 DNA is TGTGCCAGCAGCCAAGGGACTAGCGGGGCCGCTTACCGATTGAACACCGGGGAGCTGTTTTTT.

This clonotype has just a few counts. The chain links TRBV9 to TRBJ1-2; no clear D gene. Trimming cost V 3 bases and J 8 bases, with 17 bases left between them. Germline assignment: CDR1 SGDLS and CDR2 YYNGEE. CDR3 length: 14 residues. The CDR3: CASSELDVERGYTF. CDR3 nucleotide sequence: TGTGCCAGCAGCGAGCTGGATGTTGAGAGGGGCTACACCTTC.

This clonotype was detected ten times or more. The genes are TRBV12-5 and TRBJ1-2, with D uncertain. Germline CDR1 LGHNT, CDR2 FRNRAP. The V and J ends lost 1 base and 3 bases respectively, with 9 bases between them. This CDR3 comprises 14 residues. CDR3: CASGLAEIYYGYTF. DNA of the CDR3: TGTGCTAGTGGTTTGGCCGAAATATACTATGGCTACACCTTC. Full variable domain (outside the CDR3, taken from reference TRBV12-5 and TRBJ1-2): DARVTQTPRHKVTEMGQEVTMRCQPILGHNTVFWYRQTMMQGLELLAYFRNRAPLDDSGMPKDRFSAEMPDATLATLKIQPSEPRDSAVYFCASGLAEIYYGYTFGSGTRLTVV.

The genes are TRBV20-1 and TRBJ2-3, with 11 bases lining up with TRBD1. Germline CDR1 is DFQATT and CDR2 is SNEGSKA (reference sequence). V was clipped by 8 bases and J by 4 bases; unmatched bases: 2. This CDR3 is built from 12 residues. This CDR3 reads CSRTGGADTQYF. CDR3 DNA: TGCAGTAGGACAGGGGGCGCAGATACGCAGTATTTT.

This chain links TRBV5-6 with TRBJ1-1; D may be TRBD1 (5 bases). Germline-derived CDR1 and CDR2 are SGHDT and YYEEEE. The length of the CDR3 is 16 residues. The V end was cut by 1 base, the J end by 6 bases, with 19 bases between. The CDR3 DNA reads TGTGCCAGCAGCTTGTTTAGTCGTTCGGGGACCTCTGAAGCTTTCTTT. It encodes CASSLFSRSGTSEAFF.

V usage is TRBV2 and J usage is TRBJ2-5; 12 positions agree with TRBD2. This CDR3 region has 15 residues. CDR1 and CDR2 (germline): SNHLY, FYNNEI. V gave up 11 bases and J gave up 2 bases; unmatched junction bases: 9. CDR3 coding DNA: TGTGCCTCCTCCGGGACTAGCGGGTTTCAAGAGACCCAGTACTTC. Translating gives CASSGTSGFQETQYF.

This clonotype was counted many times. The chain carries TRBV7-2 and TRBJ2-7; tentatively, D is TRBD1 or TRBD2 (5 bases each). The CDR3 is 14 residues long. V lost 2 bases and J 6 bases, leaving 14 bases between the germline ends. Per the germline V gene, CDR1 is SGHTA and CDR2 is FQGNSA. The CDR3 spells CASSLSLGVGEQYF. Written as DNA, the CDR3 is TGTGCCAGCAGCTTATCACTAGGGGTGGGCGAGCAGTACTTC.

V usage is TRBV27 and J usage is TRBJ1-2; 7 nucleotides agree with TRBD1. Germline-derived CDR1 and CDR2 are MNHEY and SMNVEV (reference sequence). V lost 2 bases to trimming and J lost 6 bases; unmatched junction nucleotides: 6. The CDR3 spans 14 residues. CDR3 sequence (DNA): TGTGCCAGCAGTTTACAGGGGGAGTATGATGGCTACACCTTC. Its protein product is CASSLQGEYDGYTF.

This chain joins TRBV29-1 and TRBJ2-1; no definite D call. The V gene lost 0 bases and the J gene lost 1 base, with 10 bases spanning the gap. The CDR3 totals 15 residues. Germline CDR1 is SQVTM and CDR2 is ANQGSEA. CDR3 sequence reads: CSVEDSGSSYNEQFF. CDR3 DNA: TGCAGCGTTGAAGATTCTGGCTCATCCTACAATGAGCAGTTCTTC.

J is TRBJ2-5 and V is TRBV3-1; 7 positions match TRBD2. Trimming took 4 bases from V and 4 from J; bases not matched to a gene: 6. Germline assignment: CDR1 LGHDT and CDR2 YNNKEL (reference sequence). The CDR3 runs to 14 residues. The DNA of the CDR3 is TGTGCCAGCAGCCCCCGGTCTAGCGGAGAGACCCAGTACTTC. This sequence encodes CASSPRSSGETQYF.

The rearrangement joins TRBV6-5 to TRBJ1-1; possible D gene TRBD1, 5 bases. The germline V gene encodes CDR1 MNHEY and CDR2 SVGAGI. V lost 2 bases, J lost 4 bases, and 17 bases lay in between. This CDR3 contains 16 residues. The CDR3 region has the DNA TGTGCCAGCAGTTACGGCGGTGGCATTAGGGGCACTGAAGCTTTCTTT. It is translated as CASSYGGGIRGTEAFF.